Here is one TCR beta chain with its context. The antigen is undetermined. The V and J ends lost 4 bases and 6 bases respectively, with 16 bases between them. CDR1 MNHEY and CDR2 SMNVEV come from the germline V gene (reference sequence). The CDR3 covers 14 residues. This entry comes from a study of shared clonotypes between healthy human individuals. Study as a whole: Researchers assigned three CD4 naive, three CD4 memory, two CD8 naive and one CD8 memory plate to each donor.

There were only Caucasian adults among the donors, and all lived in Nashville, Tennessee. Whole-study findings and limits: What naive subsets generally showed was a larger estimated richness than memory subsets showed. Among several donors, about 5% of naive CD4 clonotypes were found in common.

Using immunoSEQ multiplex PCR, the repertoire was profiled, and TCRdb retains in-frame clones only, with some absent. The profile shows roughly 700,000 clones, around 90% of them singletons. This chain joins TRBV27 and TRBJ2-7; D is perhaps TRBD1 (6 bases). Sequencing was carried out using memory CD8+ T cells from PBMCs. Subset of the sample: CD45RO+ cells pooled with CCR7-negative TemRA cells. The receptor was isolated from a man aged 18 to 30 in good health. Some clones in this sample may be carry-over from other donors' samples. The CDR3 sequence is CASSWGLRGSEQYF. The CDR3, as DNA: TGTGCCAGCAGTTGGGGGCTCCGAGGGAGCGAGCAGTACTTC.